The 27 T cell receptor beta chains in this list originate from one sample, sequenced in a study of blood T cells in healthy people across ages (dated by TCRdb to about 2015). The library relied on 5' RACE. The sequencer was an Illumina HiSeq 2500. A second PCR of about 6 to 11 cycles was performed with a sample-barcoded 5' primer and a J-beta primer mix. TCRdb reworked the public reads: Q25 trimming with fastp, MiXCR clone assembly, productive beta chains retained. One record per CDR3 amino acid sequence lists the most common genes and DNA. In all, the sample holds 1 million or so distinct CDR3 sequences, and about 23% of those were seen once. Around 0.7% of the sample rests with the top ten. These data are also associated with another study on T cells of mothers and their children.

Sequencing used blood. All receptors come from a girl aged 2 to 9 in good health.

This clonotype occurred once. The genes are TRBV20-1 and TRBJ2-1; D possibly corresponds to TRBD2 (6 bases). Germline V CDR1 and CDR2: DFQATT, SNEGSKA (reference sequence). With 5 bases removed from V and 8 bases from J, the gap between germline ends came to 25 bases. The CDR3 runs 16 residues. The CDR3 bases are TGCAGTGCTGCGGGTGTAGCGGAATACCCGTTCCATGAGCAGTTCTTC. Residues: CSAAGVAEYPFHEQFF.

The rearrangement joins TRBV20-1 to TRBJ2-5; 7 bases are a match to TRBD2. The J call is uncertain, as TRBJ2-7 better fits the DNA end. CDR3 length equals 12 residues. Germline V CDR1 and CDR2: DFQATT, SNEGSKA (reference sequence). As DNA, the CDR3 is TGCAGTGCTAGACGGGGGGCCTACGAGCAGTACTTC. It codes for CSARRGAYEQYF.

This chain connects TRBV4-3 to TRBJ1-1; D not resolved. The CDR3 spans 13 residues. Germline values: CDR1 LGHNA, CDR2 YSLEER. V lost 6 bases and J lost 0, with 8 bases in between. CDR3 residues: CASRVSMNTEAFF. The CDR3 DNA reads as TGCGCCAGCAGGGTCAGCATGAACACTGAAGCTTTCTTT.

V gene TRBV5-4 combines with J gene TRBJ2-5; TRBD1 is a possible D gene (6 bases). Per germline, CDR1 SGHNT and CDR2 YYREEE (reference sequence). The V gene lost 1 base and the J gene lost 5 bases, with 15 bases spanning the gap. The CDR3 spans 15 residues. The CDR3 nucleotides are TGTGCCAGCAGCTTGCCAGGGGTTTTAAGGGAGACCCAGTACTTC. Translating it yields CASSLPGVLRETQYF.

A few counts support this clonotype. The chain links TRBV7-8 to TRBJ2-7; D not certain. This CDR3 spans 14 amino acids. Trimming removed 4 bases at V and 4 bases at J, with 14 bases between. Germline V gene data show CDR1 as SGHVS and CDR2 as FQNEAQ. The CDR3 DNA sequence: TGTGCCAGCAGCTCGTCTTCAAGCACTTACGAGCAGTACTTC. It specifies CASSSSSSTYEQYF.

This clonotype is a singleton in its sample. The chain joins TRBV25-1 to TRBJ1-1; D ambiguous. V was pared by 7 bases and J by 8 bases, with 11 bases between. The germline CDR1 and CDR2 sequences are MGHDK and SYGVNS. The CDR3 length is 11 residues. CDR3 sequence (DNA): TGTGCCAGCATTCGGTGGGGAGAAGCTTTCTTT. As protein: CASIRWGEAFF.

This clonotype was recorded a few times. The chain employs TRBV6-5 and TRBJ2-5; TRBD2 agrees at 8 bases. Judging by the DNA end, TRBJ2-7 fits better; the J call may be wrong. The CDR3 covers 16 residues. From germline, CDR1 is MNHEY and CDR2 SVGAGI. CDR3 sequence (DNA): TGTGCCAGCAGTTCGAGTAAACTAGCGGACCATTACGAGCAGTACTTC. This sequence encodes CASSSSKLADHYEQYF.

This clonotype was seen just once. The CDR3 region has the DNA TGTGCCAGCTGCCCTTCTACAGATACGCAGTATTTT. This codes for CASCPSTDTQYF. V is TRBV11-2 and J is TRBJ2-3; unclear D gene. V lost 8 bases, J lost 3 bases, and 9 bases lay in between. The CDR3 is 12 amino acids. CDR1 is SGHAT and CDR2 is FQNNGV in the germline V gene.

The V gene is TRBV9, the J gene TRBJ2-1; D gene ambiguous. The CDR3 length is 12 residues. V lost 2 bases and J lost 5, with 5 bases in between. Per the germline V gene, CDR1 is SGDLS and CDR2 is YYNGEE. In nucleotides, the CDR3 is TGTGCCAGCAGCGTCAGCCACAATGAGCAGTTCTTC. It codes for CASSVSHNEQFF.

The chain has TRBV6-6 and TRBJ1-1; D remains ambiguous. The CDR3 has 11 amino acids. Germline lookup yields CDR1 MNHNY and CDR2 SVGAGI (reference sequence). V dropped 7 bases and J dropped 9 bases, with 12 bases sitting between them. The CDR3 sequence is CASIPEEKAFF. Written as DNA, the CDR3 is TGTGCCAGCATCCCTGAGGAGAAAGCTTTCTTT.

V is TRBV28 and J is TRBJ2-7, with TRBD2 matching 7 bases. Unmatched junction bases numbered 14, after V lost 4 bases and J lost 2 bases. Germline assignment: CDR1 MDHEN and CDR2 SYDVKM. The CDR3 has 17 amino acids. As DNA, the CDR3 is TGTGCCAGCAGTTCTGTGGAAGCGGGACTTTCCACCTACGAGCAGTACTTC. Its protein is CASSSVEAGLSTYEQYF.

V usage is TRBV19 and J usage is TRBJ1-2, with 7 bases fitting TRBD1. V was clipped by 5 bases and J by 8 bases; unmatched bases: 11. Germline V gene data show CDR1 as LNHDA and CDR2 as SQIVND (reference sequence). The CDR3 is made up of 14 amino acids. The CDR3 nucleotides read TGTGCCAGTAGTGCGACCGGGACAGACATGGGCTACACCTTC. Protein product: CASSATGTDMGYTF.

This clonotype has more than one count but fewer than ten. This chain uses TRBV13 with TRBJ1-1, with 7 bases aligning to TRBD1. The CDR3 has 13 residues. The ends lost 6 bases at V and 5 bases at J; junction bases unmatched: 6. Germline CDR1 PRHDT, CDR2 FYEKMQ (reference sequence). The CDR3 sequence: CASRTGMPTEAFF. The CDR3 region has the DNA TGTGCCAGCAGGACAGGGATGCCGACTGAAGCTTTCTTT.

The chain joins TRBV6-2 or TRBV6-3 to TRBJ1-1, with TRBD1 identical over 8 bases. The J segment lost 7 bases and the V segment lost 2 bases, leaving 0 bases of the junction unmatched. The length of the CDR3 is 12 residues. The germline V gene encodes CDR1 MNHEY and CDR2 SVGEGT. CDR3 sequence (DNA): TGTGCCAGCAGTTACGGGACAGGTGAAGCTTTCTTT. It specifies CASSYGTGEAFF.

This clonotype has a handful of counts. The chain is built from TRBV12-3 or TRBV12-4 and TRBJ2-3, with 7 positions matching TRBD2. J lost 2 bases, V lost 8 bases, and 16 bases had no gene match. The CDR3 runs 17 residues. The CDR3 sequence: CASSASGNRGLTDTQYF. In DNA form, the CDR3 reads TGTGCCAGCTCCGCTAGCGGCAATCGGGGCCTCACAGATACGCAGTATTTT.

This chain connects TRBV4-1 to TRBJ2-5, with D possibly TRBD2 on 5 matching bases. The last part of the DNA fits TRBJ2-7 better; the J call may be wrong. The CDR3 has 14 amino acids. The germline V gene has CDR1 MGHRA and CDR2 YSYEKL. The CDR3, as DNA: TGCGCCAGCAGCCAAGAAACTAGCTCCTACGAGCAGTACTTC. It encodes CASSQETSSYEQYF.

CDR3 bases: TGCAGCGTGAAGGGACGGATCACAGATACGCAGTATTTT. Translated, it gives CSVKGRITDTQYF. The chain recombines TRBV29-1 with TRBJ2-3; the D call may be TRBD1 or TRBD2 (5 bases each). There are 13 residues in the CDR3. CDR1 and CDR2 from the germline V gene are SQVTM and ANQGSEA. Trimming took off 6 bases at V and 2 bases at J, with 12 bases between the two ends.

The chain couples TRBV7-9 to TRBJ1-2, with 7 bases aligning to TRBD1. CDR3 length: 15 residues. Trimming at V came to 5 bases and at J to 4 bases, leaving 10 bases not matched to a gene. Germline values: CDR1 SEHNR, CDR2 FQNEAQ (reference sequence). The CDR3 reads CASSLAWDSSYGYTF. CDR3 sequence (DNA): TGTGCCAGCAGCCTCGCCTGGGACAGCTCCTATGGCTACACCTTC.

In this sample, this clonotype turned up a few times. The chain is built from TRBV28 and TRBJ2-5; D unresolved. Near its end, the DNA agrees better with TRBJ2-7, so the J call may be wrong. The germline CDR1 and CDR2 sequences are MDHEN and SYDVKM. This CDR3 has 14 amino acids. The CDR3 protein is CASRVGTRSYEQYF. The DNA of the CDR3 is TGTGCCAGCAGGGTGGGAACACGCTCCTACGAGCAGTACTTC.

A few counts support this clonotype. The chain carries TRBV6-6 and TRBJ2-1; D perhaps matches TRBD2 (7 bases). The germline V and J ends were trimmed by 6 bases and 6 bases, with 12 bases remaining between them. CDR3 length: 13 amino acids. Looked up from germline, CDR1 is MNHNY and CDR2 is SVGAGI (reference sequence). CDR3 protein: CASSSGTLNEQFF. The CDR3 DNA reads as TGTGCCAGCAGCAGCGGGACACTCAATGAGCAGTTCTTC.

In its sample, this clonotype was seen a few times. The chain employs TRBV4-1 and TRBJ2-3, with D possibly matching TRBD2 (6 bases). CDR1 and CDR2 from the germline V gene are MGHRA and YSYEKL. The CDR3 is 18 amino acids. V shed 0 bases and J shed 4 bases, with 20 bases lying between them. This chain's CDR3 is CASSQDDLGGIGADTQYF. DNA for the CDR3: TGCGCCAGCAGCCAAGATGATTTGGGCGGGATAGGGGCAGATACGCAGTATTTT.

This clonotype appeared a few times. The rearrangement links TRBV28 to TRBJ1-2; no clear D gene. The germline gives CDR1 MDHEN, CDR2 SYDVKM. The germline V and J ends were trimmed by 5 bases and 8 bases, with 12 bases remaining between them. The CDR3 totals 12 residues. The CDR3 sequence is CASSANRDGYTF. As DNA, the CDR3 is TGTGCCAGCAGTGCCAACAGAGACGGCTACACCTTC.

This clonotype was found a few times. This CDR3 reads CSASAGLVNEQFF. CDR3 nucleotides: TGCAGTGCTAGCGCGGGACTAGTGAATGAGCAGTTCTTC. The chain couples TRBV20-1 to TRBJ2-1; TRBD2 agrees at 8 bases. The germline gives CDR1 DFQATT, CDR2 SNEGSKA (reference sequence). This CDR3 comprises 13 residues. The ends lost 3 bases at V and 7 bases at J; junction bases unmatched: 5.

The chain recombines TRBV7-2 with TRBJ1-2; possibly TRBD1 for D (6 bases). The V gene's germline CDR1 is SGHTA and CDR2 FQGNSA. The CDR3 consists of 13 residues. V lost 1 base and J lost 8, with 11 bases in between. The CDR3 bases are TGTGCCAGCAGCTTAGAAGGACAGTGGGGCTACACCTTC. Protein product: CASSLEGQWGYTF.

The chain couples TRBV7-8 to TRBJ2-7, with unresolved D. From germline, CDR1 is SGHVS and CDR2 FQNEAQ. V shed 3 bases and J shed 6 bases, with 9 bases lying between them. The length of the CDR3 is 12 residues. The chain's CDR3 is CASSFEWGEQYF. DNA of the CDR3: TGTGCCAGCAGCTTCGAGTGGGGCGAGCAGTACTTC.

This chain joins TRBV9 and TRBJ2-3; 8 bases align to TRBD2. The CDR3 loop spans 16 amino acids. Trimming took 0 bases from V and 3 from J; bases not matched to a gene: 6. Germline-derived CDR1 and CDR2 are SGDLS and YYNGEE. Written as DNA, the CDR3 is TGTGCCAGCAGCGTAGATGGTAGCGGGACGACAGATACGCAGTATTTT. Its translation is CASSVDGSGTTDTQYF.

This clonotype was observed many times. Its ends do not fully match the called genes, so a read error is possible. The CDR3 sequence is CASSFVMQETQYF. The CDR3 DNA is TGTGCTAGCAGCTTTGTTATGCAAGAGACCCAGTACTTC. V gene TRBV7-7 combines with J gene TRBJ2-5; unclear D gene. Germline-derived CDR1 and CDR2 are SSHAT and FNYEAQ (reference sequence). This CDR3 has 13 amino acids.